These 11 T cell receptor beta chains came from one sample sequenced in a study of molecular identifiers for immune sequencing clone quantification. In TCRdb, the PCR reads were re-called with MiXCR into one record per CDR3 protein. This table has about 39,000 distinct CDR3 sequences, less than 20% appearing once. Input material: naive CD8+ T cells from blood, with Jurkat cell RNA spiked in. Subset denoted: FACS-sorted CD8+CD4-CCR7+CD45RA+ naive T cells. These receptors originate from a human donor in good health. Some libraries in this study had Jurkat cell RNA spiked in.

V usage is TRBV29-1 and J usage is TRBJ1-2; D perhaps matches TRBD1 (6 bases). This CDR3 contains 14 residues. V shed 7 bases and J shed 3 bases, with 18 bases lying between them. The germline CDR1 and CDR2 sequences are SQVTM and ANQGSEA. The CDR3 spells CSAVGKGQDYGYTF. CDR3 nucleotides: TGCAGCGCCGTCGGTAAGGGACAAGACTATGGCTACACCTTC.

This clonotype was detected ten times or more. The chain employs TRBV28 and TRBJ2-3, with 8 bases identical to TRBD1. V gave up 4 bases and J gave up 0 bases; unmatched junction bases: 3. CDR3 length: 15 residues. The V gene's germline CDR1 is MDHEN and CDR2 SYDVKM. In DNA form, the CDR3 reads TGTGCCAGCAGTTCGACAGGGGCTAGCACAGATACGCAGTATTTT. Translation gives CASSSTGASTDTQYF.

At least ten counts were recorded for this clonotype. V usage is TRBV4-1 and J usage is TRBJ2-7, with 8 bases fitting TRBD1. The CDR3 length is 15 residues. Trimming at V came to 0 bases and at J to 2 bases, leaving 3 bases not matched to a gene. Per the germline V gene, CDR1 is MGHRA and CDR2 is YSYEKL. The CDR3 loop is CASSQDETGAYEQYF. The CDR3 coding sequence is TGCGCCAGCAGCCAAGACGAGACAGGGGCCTACGAGCAGTACTTC.

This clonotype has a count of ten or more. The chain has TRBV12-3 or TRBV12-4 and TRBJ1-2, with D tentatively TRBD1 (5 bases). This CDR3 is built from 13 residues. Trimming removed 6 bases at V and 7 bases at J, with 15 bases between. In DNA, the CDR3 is TGTGCCAGCAGCCTCTGGGGCCTGAGTGGCTACACCTTC. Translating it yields CASSLWGLSGYTF.

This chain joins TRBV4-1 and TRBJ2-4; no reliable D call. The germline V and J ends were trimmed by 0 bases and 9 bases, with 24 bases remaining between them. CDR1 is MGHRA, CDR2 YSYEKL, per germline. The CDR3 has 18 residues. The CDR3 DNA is TGCGCCAGCAGCCAAGATTTTGGTGCCAAGGCGAGATGGAGCATTCAGTACTTC. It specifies CASSQDFGAKARWSIQYF.

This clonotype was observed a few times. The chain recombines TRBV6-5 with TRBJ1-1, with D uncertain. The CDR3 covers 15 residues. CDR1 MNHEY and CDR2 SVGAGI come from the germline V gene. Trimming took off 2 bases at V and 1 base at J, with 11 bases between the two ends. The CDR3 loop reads CASSYIGSPNTEAFF. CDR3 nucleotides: TGTGCCAGCAGTTACATCGGCAGCCCGAACACTGAAGCTTTCTTT.

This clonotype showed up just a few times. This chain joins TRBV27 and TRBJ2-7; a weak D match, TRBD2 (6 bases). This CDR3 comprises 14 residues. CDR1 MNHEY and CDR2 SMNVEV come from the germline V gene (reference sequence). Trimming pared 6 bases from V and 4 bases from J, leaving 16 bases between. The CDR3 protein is CASRDGTSRYEQYF. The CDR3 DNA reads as TGTGCCAGCAGAGATGGTACTAGCAGGTACGAGCAGTACTTC.

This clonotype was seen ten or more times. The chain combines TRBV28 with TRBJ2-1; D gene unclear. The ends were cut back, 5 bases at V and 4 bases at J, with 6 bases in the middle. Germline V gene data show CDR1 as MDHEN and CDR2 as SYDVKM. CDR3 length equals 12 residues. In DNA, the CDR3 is TGTGCCAGCAGTCCCCTATACAATGAGCAGTTCTTC. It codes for CASSPLYNEQFF.

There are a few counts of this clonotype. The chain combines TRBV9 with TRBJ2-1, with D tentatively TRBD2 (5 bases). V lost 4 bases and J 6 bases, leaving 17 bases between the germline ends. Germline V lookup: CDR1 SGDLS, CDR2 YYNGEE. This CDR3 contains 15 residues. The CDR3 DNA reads TGTGCCAGCAGCCCTGGACTTCTCACCCTCAATGAGCAGTTCTTC. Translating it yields CASSPGLLTLNEQFF.

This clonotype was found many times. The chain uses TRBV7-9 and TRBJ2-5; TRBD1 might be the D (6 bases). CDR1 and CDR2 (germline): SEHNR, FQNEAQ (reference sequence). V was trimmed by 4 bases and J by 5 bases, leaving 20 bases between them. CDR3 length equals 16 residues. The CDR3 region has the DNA TGTGCCAGCAGCTCCTCCCGACAGGCTGGAAGTGAGACCCAGTACTTC. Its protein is CASSSSRQAGSETQYF.

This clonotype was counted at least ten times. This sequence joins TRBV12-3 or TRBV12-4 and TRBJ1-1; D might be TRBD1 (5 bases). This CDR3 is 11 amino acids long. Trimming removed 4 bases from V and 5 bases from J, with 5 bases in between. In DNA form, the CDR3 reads TGTGCCAGCAGTTCAGGGACTGAAGCTTTCTTT. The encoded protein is CASSSGTEAFF.